This TCR beta chain was sequenced for a study of blood T cell repertoires in COVID-19. For the study at large: Nucleic acid was either cDNA or gDNA, and it came from T cells, B-cell-depleted T cells, or PBMCs.

Method: immunoSEQ multiplex PCR; TCRdb's copy keeps in-frame clones and lacks some. There are 110,000 to 150,000 clones in the sample; around nine tenths occur only once, and around 2.9% lies in the top ten. The sample taken for sequencing was peripheral blood. The TCR was taken from a man in his 60s with active or convalescent COVID-19.

The CDR3 DNA follows: TGTGCCAGCAGAGGGAGCCGGGGTGGGGAGCTGTTTTTT. As protein: CASRGSRGGELFF. The rearrangement links TRBV28 to TRBJ2-2, with a tentative D call TRBD2 (5 bases). The germline V and J ends were trimmed by 6 bases and 8 bases, with 13 bases remaining between them. The CDR3 contains 13 residues. CDR1 is MDHEN and CDR2 is SYDVKM in the germline V gene.